The next 7 T cell receptor beta chains were all read from a single sample in a study of human T cells and chemical hapten exposure. TCRdb processed the RACE reads anew with MiXCR; each CDR3 protein has one entry. The top ten hold approximately 2.1% of the sample, which has over 150,000 distinct CDR3 sequences, about a quarter seen once. The time point was: patch test 3, about 24 weeks after DPC sensitization. Treatment noted: therapeutic diphenylcyclopropenone sensitization with weekly scalp DPC. The source material was whole blood, sampled in connection with sensitization to the hapten diphenylcyclopropenone (DPC). The origin of the receptors is a woman under 30 with alopecia areata. Some clones in this sample may be carry-over from other donors' samples.

In its sample, this clonotype was seen a few times. The chain employs TRBV4-3 and TRBJ2-7; 13 bases align to TRBD2. The CDR3 consists of 16 residues. V was clipped by 2 bases and J by 4 bases; unmatched bases: 5. Germline CDR1 is LGHNA and CDR2 is YSLEER. CDR3 sequence: CASSQLGLAGVYEQYF. The CDR3 DNA reads TGCGCCAGCAGCCAATTAGGACTAGCGGGAGTTTACGAGCAGTACTTC.

This clonotype was picked up a small number of times. The rearrangement links TRBV29-1 to TRBJ1-1, with a possible D match to TRBD1 (6 bases). CDR3 length: 14 amino acids. CDR1 is SQVTM, CDR2 ANQGSEA, per germline. The germline V and J ends were trimmed by 6 bases and 0 bases, with 14 bases remaining between them. In nucleotides, the CDR3 is TGCAGCGTAGGGGGGTCACAGATGAACACTGAAGCTTTCTTT. Its translation: CSVGGSQMNTEAFF.

This chain uses TRBV4-1 with TRBJ2-3; no definite D call. This CDR3 has 13 residues. Germline V gives CDR1 MGHRA, CDR2 YSYEKL. V lost 5 bases and J 6 bases, leaving 12 bases between the germline ends. CDR3 in amino acids: CASSYLESDTQYF. CDR3 in DNA: TGCGCCAGCAGCTATCTTGAGTCGGATACGCAGTATTTT.

The chain joins TRBV11-2 to TRBJ1-2; D ambiguous. Trimming took off 5 bases at V and 8 bases at J, with 15 bases between the two ends. CDR1 and CDR2 (germline): SGHAT, FQNNGV. CDR3 length: 13 residues. CDR3: CASSREIFEGYTF. CDR3 nucleotide sequence: TGTGCCAGCAGCCGAGAGATCTTTGAGGGCTACACCTTC.

The rearrangement uses TRBV12-3 or TRBV12-4 and TRBJ2-2, with TRBD1 matching over 7 bases. Losses at the gene ends were 3 bases for V and 7 bases for J; bases not matched to a gene: 8. CDR3 size: 15 residues. CDR3 bases: TGTGCCAGCAGTTTTAGGACAGGATTGGGCGGGGAGCTGTTTTTT. It codes for CASSFRTGLGGELFF.

This clonotype was recorded a few times. The gene calls are TRBV5-1 and TRBJ2-2, with D possibly being TRBD1 (5 bases). The V gene lost 1 base and the J gene lost 2 bases, with 15 bases spanning the gap. CDR3 size: 17 residues. The germline CDR1 and CDR2 sequences are SGHRS and YFSETQ. This CDR3 is CASSLRGQGVNTGELFF. CDR3 bases: TGCGCCAGCAGCTTGAGAGGACAAGGAGTAAACACCGGGGAGCTGTTTTTT.

This clonotype has only a few counts. This chain connects TRBV2 to TRBJ2-1; 9 nucleotides agree with TRBD2. J was trimmed by 8 bases and V by 4 bases; bases with no gene match: 6. The CDR3 covers 14 residues. Germline lookup yields CDR1 SNHLY and CDR2 FYNNEI. CDR3 loop: CASSVRGGADEQFF. The DNA for the CDR3 is TGTGCCAGCAGTGTGCGCGGGGGGGCCGATGAGCAGTTCTTC.